This is a list of T cell receptor beta chains from one sample in a study of T cells in Graves' hyperthyroidism and ophthalmopathy. One entry per CDR3 protein results from TCRdb running MiXCR on the multiplex PCR reads. The table lists hundreds of thousands of distinct CDR3 sequences, roughly 13% of them singletons. The sequenced sample consisted of blood. The receptors originated from a woman younger than 45 with Graves' hyperthyroidism that later progressed to Graves' ophthalmopathy. Both conserved end residues are part of each CDR3. Fields, in order: D gene, V gene, J gene, clone size, CDR3 protein, CDR3 DNA. A D gene is named only where the DNA matches it firmly. The size field is filled for only some rows; it gives once, few, many or a size class.

>TRBD2|TRBV20-1|TRBJ2-1|many
CSASPTSDNEQFF
TGCAGTGCTAGCCCGACTAGCGACAATGAGCAGTTCTTC
>.|TRBV4-3|TRBJ1-5|.
CASSQLWEAGQPQHF
TGCGCCAGCAGCCAATTATGGGAGGCTGGACAGCCCCAGCATTTT
>.|TRBV3-1|TRBJ2-1|many
CASSQDLPDYNEQFF
TGTGCCAGCAGCCAAGATTTGCCAGACTACAATGAGCAGTTCTTC
>TRBD1|TRBV6-4|TRBJ2-5|.
CARHTGTGVETQYF
TGTGCCAGACATACCGGGACAGGGGTAGAGACCCAGTACTTC
>.|TRBV28|TRBJ2-6|few
CASIFTGPPGANVLTF
TGTGCCAGCATATTTACAGGGCCCCCTGGGGCCAACGTCCTGACTTTC
>.|TRBV4-1|TRBJ1-6|.
CASSQGSGFDSSGSPLHF
TGCGCCAGCAGCCAAGGTTCAGGGTTTGATTCGTCGGGTTCACCCCTCCACTTT
>.|TRBV11-2|TRBJ2-1|many
CASSHGTNNEQFF
TGTGCCAGCAGCCATGGAACAAACAATGAGCAGTTCTTC
>.|TRBV7-9|TRBJ2-3|many
CASSSNTDTQYF
TGTGCCAGCAGCAGCAACACAGATACGCAGTATTTT
>.|TRBV28|TRBJ2-3|many
CASIRQITDTQYF
TGTGCCAGCATCAGGCAGATCACAGATACGCAGTATTTT
>.|TRBV5-1|TRBJ1-6|many
CASSSTGRDNSPLHF
TGCGCCAGCAGCTCGACGGGACGGGATAATTCACCCCTCCACTTT
>.|TRBV18|TRBJ2-2|.
CASSPAVLGELFF
TGTGCCAGCTCACCAGCGGTCCTCGGGGAGCTGTTTTTT
>TRBD1|TRBV18|TRBJ2-5|many
CASSKGRGGEETQYF
TGTGCCAGCTCAAAAGGTCGAGGGGGCGAGGAGACCCAGTACTTC
>TRBD2|TRBV19|TRBJ2-7|many
CASSGRWENEQYF
TGTGCCAGTAGCGGGAGGTGGGAAAACGAGCAGTACTTC
>.|TRBV6-1|TRBJ2-3|few
CASSFSWATLTDTQYF
TGTGCCAGCTCGTTCTCTTGGGCGACCCTCACAGATACGCAGTATTTT
>.|TRBV30|TRBJ2-6|.
CAWSVERRSGANVLTF
TGTGCCTGGAGTGTAGAACGGCGCTCTGGGGCCAACGTCCTGACTTTC
>.|TRBV20-1|TRBJ2-4|many
CSASPGQQNIQYF
TGCAGTGCTAGTCCAGGGCAGCAAAACATTCAGTACTTC
>TRBD2|TRBV5-1|TRBJ2-1|few
CASSWVQLAGGFDNEQFF
TGCGCCAGCAGCTGGGTTCAGCTAGCGGGAGGGTTTGACAATGAGCAGTTCTTC
>.|TRBV27|TRBJ1-4|.
CASSLSGGGLEKLFF
TGTGCCAGCAGTTTATCGGGGGGGGGCCTTGAAAAACTGTTTTTT
>TRBD1|TRBV27|TRBJ1-4|many
CASSLSGTGGFGEKLFF
TGTGCCAGCAGTTTATCGGGGACAGGGGGCTTCGGGGAAAAACTGTTTTTT
>.|TRBV7-9|TRBJ2-4|few
CASSLEVAKNIQYF
TGTGCCAGCAGCTTAGAGGTAGCCAAAAACATTCAGTACTTC
>TRBD2|TRBV19|TRBJ2-5|many
CASNSGMWETQYF
TGTGCCAGTAACAGCGGGATGTGGGAGACCCAGTACTTC
>.|TRBV11-3|TRBJ2-7|many
CASRQDYEQYF
TGTGCCAGCAGGCAGGATTACGAGCAGTACTTC
>.|TRBV9|TRBJ2-7|many
CASSVVPGDLYEQYF
TGTGCCAGCAGCGTAGTGCCAGGGGACCTCTACGAGCAGTACTTC
>.|TRBV6-5|TRBJ1-5|many
CASSYSGSGDQPQHF
TGTGCCAGCAGTTACTCAGGGTCAGGCGATCAGCCCCAGCATTTT
>TRBD2|TRBV5-4|TRBJ2-3|.
CASSTYGRVADTQYF
TGTGCCAGCAGCACCTACGGGAGGGTGGCAGATACGCAGTATTTT
>TRBD2|TRBV2|TRBJ2-3|.
CASRVGLAASTDTQYF
TGTGCCAGCAGGGTGGGACTAGCGGCTAGCACAGATACGCAGTATTTT